This record looks at one T cell receptor beta chain sequence and its context. This record comes from a study of blood T cell repertoires in COVID-19. Across the whole study: The United States, Italy and Spain provided the acute and convalescent COVID-19 samples.

Profiled with immunoSEQ multiplex PCR; TCRdb holds only in-frame clones, not every one. This table has 200,000 to 250,000 clones, under 90% appearing once. The study recruited people aged roughly 18 to 100 years across roughly 23 US areas. Cohort 3 donors were reported recovered after two negative PCRs, clearance, or symptom resolution. The CDR3 contains 16 residues. After removal of 2 bases from V and 5 bases from J, the junction contained 7 bases not matched to a gene. Germline V gene sequence: CDR1 LGHNA, CDR2 YSLEER. This chain uses TRBV4-3 with TRBJ2-5, with TRBD2 matching over 11 bases. This receptor was identified in a man aged 60-69 years who had recovered from COVID-19. The source material was PBMCs or T cells enriched from blood (not recorded which). The CDR3 loop is CASSQNSGGAWETQYF. The DNA for the CDR3 is TGCGCCAGCAGCCAAAATAGCGGGGGGGCGTGGGAGACCCAGTACTTC.